These T cell receptor beta chains were read from a single sample in a study of T cell responses to AZD1222 COVID-19 vaccine. The table came from immunoSEQ multiplex PCR; TCRdb's copy has only in-frame clones and leaves some out. This sample has about 190,000 clones, with approximately 92% found just once. Sequencing was performed on peripheral blood, taken on day 0 of AZD1222 vaccination. The receptors originated from an adult in good health. Each CDR3 is given with its conserved first and last residue. A D gene is named only where the DNA matches it firmly. Clone size is not always given. Where it is, it says once, few, many or a class for expanded clones.

V gene	D gene	clone size	J gene	CDR3 DNA	CDR3 protein
TRBV2	NA	NA	TRBJ2-2	TGTGCCAGCAGTGAAGTCCAGACGAGCACCGGGGAGCTGTTTTTT	CASSEVQTSTGELFF
TRBV19	TRBD1	NA	TRBJ1-6	TGTGCCAGTAGTATGATGGTTGGGACAGGACCTTCCTTTGACTCCTATAATTCACCCCTCCACTTT	CASSMMVGTGPSFDSYNSPLHF
TRBV19	NA	NA	TRBJ2-1	TGTGCCAGTAGTATAGTAGCGAGCACGGCTGAGCAGTTCTTC	CASSIVASTAEQFF
TRBV27	NA	NA	TRBJ1-1	TGTGCCAGCAGTTTACGCAGGGACGGACTGAACACTGAAGCTTTCTTT	CASSLRRDGLNTEAFF
TRBV19	NA	NA	TRBJ1-5	TGTGCCAGTAGTCTTGACAGGTCCTGGGCACAGCCCCAGCATTTT	CASSLDRSWAQPQHF
TRBV6-5	NA	NA	TRBJ1-5	TGTGCCAGCATCCGCACAGGGAGCAATCAGCCCCAGCATTTT	CASIRTGSNQPQHF
TRBV3-1/TRBV3-2	NA	NA	TRBJ1-4	TGTGCCAGCAGCCCGGAATGGGAAAAACTGTTTTTT	CASSPEWEKLFF
TRBV13	TRBD1	NA	TRBJ1-5	TGTGCCAGCAGCTCCTCGACAGGGCCATGGCCCCAGCATTTT	CASSSSTGPWPQHF
TRBV9	NA	NA	TRBJ2-2	TGTGCCAGCACCTACACCACGAACACCGGGGAGCTGTTTTTT	CASTYTTNTGELFF
TRBV30	NA	NA	TRBJ1-5	TGTGCCTGGAGTGGAACAGGCAGCAATCAGCCCCAGCATTTT	CAWSGTGSNQPQHF
TRBV5-1	NA	NA	TRBJ2-2	TGCGCCAGCAGCTTCGCTCAGAACACCGGGGAGCTGTTTTTT	CASSFAQNTGELFF
TRBV5-1	NA	NA	TRBJ1-1	TGCGCCAGCAGCTCCGGACCTACGGGTTCGAACACTGAAGCTTTCTTT	CASSSGPTGSNTEAFF
TRBV6-1	TRBD1	NA	TRBJ1-3	TGTGCCAGCAGTGACTTGGGACAGGCCCCTGGAAACACCATATATTTT	CASSDLGQAPGNTIYF
TRBV7-8	TRBD1	NA	TRBJ2-5	TGTGCCAGCAGTCGGGACAGACAAAGACAAGAGACCCAGTACTTC	CASSRDRQRQETQYF
TRBV10-2	TRBD1	NA	TRBJ2-3	TGCGCCAGCACAATACAGGGGAGCACAGATACGCAGTATTTT	CASTIQGSTDTQYF
TRBV28	NA	NA	TRBJ1-5	TGTGCCAGCAATGGCCCGGGGGGGAATCAGCCCCAGCATTTT	CASNGPGGNQPQHF
TRBV9	NA	NA	TRBJ2-5	TGTGCCAGCAGCGTAGAGGCAGGGAGATTAGAGACCCAGTACTTC	CASSVEAGRLETQYF
TRBV9	NA	few	TRBJ1-1	TGTGCCAGCAGCGCTGGCTTGAACACTGAAGCTTTCTTT	CASSAGLNTEAFF
TRBV28	NA	NA	TRBJ1-1	TGTGCCAGCAGTTTATATCAGGGAAGGGCTGAAGCTTTCTTT	CASSLYQGRAEAFF
TRBV5-4	NA	NA	TRBJ2-1	TGTGCCAGCAGCTTGGGGGCGGCTTACAATGAGCAGTTCTTC	CASSLGAAYNEQFF
TRBV10-3	TRBD1	NA	TRBJ2-3	TGTGCCATCAGTGAAGGGACAGGGAAAGATACGCAGTATTTT	CAISEGTGKDTQYF
TRBV27	TRBD1	NA	TRBJ2-7	TGTGCCAGCAAACAGGGGGACCTAACATCCTACGAGCAGTACTTC	CASKQGDLTSYEQYF
TRBV21-1	NA	NA	TRBJ1-1	TGTGCCAGCAGCGCCGCACGCCAGGGACCATGGGCGGCTTTCTTT	CASSAARQGPWAAFF
TRBV6-6	NA	few	TRBJ2-7	TGTGCCAGCAGCAAAACGAGGGGTTTCAACTACGAGCAGTACTTC	CASSKTRGFNYEQYF
TRBV12-3/TRBV12-4	NA	NA	TRBJ2-3	TGTGCCAGCAATTCCCTTTTAACAGATACGCAGTATTTT	CASNSLLTDTQYF
TRBV7-9	NA	NA	TRBJ1-1	TGTGCCAGCAGCTTAGCAGCGAACACTGAAGCTTTCTTT	CASSLAANTEAFF
TRBV5-6	NA	NA	TRBJ2-7	TGTGCCAGCAGCTTCATCGACAGCTACGAGCAGTACTTC	CASSFIDSYEQYF
TRBV10-3	NA	NA	TRBJ2-2	TGTGCCATCGGGCGTTACGGGGAAGGCGGGGAGCTGTTTTTT	CAIGRYGEGGELFF
TRBV12-3/TRBV12-4	TRBD1	once	TRBJ1-5	TGTGCCAGCAGGATGACAGGGGGACAGCCCCAGCATTTT	CASRMTGGQPQHF
TRBV6-4	NA	NA	TRBJ2-3	TGTGCCAGCAGCGATCAGGGCTCAGGTACGCAGTATTTT	CASSDQGSGTQYF
TRBV7-2	NA	NA	TRBJ1-2	TGTGCCAGCAGCTTAGTCCGGGCTTCTAACTATGGCTACACCTTC	CASSLVRASNYGYTF